Presented here are 20 T cell receptor beta chains from one specimen sequenced in a study of blood T cell repertoires in COVID-19. TCRdb keeps only in-frame clones here, not all; method: immunoSEQ multiplex PCR. The sample contains roughly 200,000 clones, roughly 84% of which appear only once. Sequenced sample: peripheral blood. The source is a middle-aged woman with COVID-19, enrolled during active disease.

The V gene is TRBV5-1, the J gene TRBJ2-7; 7 bases are shared with TRBD2. The length of the CDR3 is 16 residues. V shed 0 bases, J shed 0 bases, and the junction held 6 bases outside the gene matches. CDR1 and CDR2 (germline): SGHRS, YFSETQ. The DNA of the CDR3 is TGCGCCAGCAGCTTGGTTGGAGGCGGGAGCTCCTACGAGCAGTACTTC. It yields the protein CASSLVGGGSSYEQYF.

The genes are TRBV6-5 and TRBJ2-1; no clear D. The CDR3 is 10 amino acids. Between the trimmed V and J ends, which lost 8 bases and 7 bases, there was a span of 6 bases. Germline V gene lookup returns CDR1 MNHEY and CDR2 SVGAGI. CDR3 loop: CASRRNEQFF. CDR3 nucleotides: TGTGCCAGCCGGCGGAATGAGCAGTTCTTC.

This clone was seen ten or more times. V and J are TRBV6-5 and TRBJ2-7, with 9 nucleotides matching TRBD1. Germline trimming cut 6 bases from V and 2 bases from J; bases unmatched to any gene: 5. CDR1 is MNHEY and CDR2 is SVGAGI in the germline V gene. The length of the CDR3 is 14 residues. CDR3 loop: CASRKQGATYEQYF. DNA for the CDR3: TGTGCCAGCAGAAAACAGGGGGCTACCTACGAGCAGTACTTC.

J is TRBJ1-2 and V is TRBV13; 7 nucleotides agree with TRBD1. The CDR3 has 14 amino acids. Germline CDR1 is PRHDT and CDR2 is FYEKMQ (reference sequence). V lost 2 bases to trimming and J lost 6 bases; unmatched junction nucleotides: 6. This CDR3 reads CASSLPGDRDGYTF. Here the CDR3 DNA reads TGTGCCAGCAGCTTACCCGGTGACAGGGATGGCTACACCTTC.

The chain joins TRBV7-2 to TRBJ2-1, with TRBD2 matching 11 bases. This CDR3 spans 17 amino acids. The ends lost 5 bases at V and 6 bases at J; junction bases unmatched: 12. Germline loops: CDR1 SGHTA, CDR2 FQGNSA. The CDR3 loop reads CASSQSGVSGRGNEQFF. CDR3 in DNA: TGTGCCAGCAGCCAGTCGGGCGTTAGCGGGAGGGGCAATGAGCAGTTCTTC.

The chain has TRBV12-3 or TRBV12-4 and TRBJ1-1, with D possibly being TRBD1 (6 bases). The CDR3 has 12 amino acids. V dropped 6 bases and J dropped 5 bases, with 10 bases sitting between them. DNA of the CDR3: TGTGCCAGCAGACAGGGTGGAACTGAAGCTTTCTTT. Translated: CASRQGGTEAFF.

The chain uses TRBV19 and TRBJ1-2, with TRBD1 matching 9 bases. CDR3 length: 15 residues. The V and J ends lost 3 bases and 6 bases, in that order; junction bases with no gene match: 8. Germline V lookup: CDR1 LNHDA, CDR2 SQIVND (reference sequence). CDR3: CASSMMGQGVDGYTF. The CDR3 coding sequence is TGTGCCAGTAGTATGATGGGACAGGGAGTCGATGGCTACACCTTC.

There are a few counts of this clone. The V call is TRBV7-9, the J call TRBJ2-7; tentative D call: TRBD2 (5 bases). V lost 5 bases and J 3 bases, leaving 23 bases between the germline ends. The CDR3 totals 17 residues. Germline V CDR1 and CDR2: SEHNR, FQNEAQ (reference sequence). The CDR3 loop is CASSPPSGAIPLYEQYF. In DNA form, the CDR3 reads TGTGCCAGCAGCCCCCCCAGCGGAGCCATTCCCCTCTACGAGCAGTACTTC.

This chain links TRBV6-6 with TRBJ2-7, with D possibly matching TRBD1 (6 bases). The CDR3 consists of 14 residues. Germline V gene sequence: CDR1 MNHNY, CDR2 SVGAGI (reference sequence). The V end lost 8 bases, the J end lost 2 bases, and 16 bases lay between the germline ends. CDR3 sequence reads: CASARDTSPYEQYF. CDR3 bases: TGTGCCAGCGCCCGGGACACCTCCCCCTACGAGCAGTACTTC.

The CDR3 is CSVRQSNQPQHF. The CDR3, as DNA: TGCAGCGTTAGACAGAGCAATCAGCCCCAGCATTTT. V and J are TRBV29-1 and TRBJ1-5, with D possibly TRBD1 on 5 matching bases. V gave up 5 bases and J gave up 1 base, with 6 bases separating them. The V gene's germline CDR1 is SQVTM and CDR2 ANQGSEA. The CDR3 has 12 residues.

This chain links TRBV6-6 with TRBJ2-5, with 7 bases aligning to TRBD1. V trimming: 7 bases; J trimming: 5 bases; junction bases outside the gene matches: 7. CDR1 is MNHNY and CDR2 is SVGAGI in the germline V gene (reference sequence). The CDR3 loop spans 13 amino acids. The CDR3 DNA is TGTGCCAGCACACGCGGACAGGTTGAGACCCAGTACTTC. Amino acid sequence: CASTRGQVETQYF.

In this sample, this clone turned up once. For the CDR3, the DNA is TGTGCCAGCAGCCTCGGTCTCGACGAGCAGTACTTC. Encoded protein: CASSLGLDEQYF. This chain links TRBV7-9 with TRBJ2-7; D call uncertain. CDR1 SEHNR and CDR2 FQNEAQ come from the germline V gene (reference sequence). V lost 5 bases and J lost 5, with 10 bases in between. The CDR3 runs to 12 residues.

The sample holds one count of this clone. The genes are TRBV3-1 (or the pseudogene TRBV3-2) and TRBJ1-4; D not resolved. Germline CDR1 is LGHDT and CDR2 is YNNKEL (reference sequence). The length of the CDR3 is 15 residues. V lost 4 bases to trimming and J lost 0 bases, with 9 bases between them. The CDR3 coding sequence is TGTGCCAGCAGCCCAACACGTGCAACTAATGAAAAACTGTTTTTT. This codes for CASSPTRATNEKLFF.

In this sample, this clone turned up once. The genes are TRBV7-7 and TRBJ2-5; the match to TRBD2 covers 9 bases. J gave up 7 bases and V 5 bases, and 11 bases lay outside the gene matches. Germline assignment: CDR1 SSHAT and CDR2 FNYEAQ (reference sequence). The CDR3 runs 15 residues. The CDR3 coding sequence is TGTGCCAGCAGCCGAGTTGCGGGGGGGTTGTGGACCCAGTACTTC. It encodes CASSRVAGGLWTQYF.

The rearrangement uses TRBV19 and TRBJ1-4; 7 bases map to TRBD1. CDR1 and CDR2 (germline): LNHDA, SQIVND (reference sequence). V shed 3 bases, J shed 5 bases, and the junction held 6 bases outside the gene matches. The CDR3 extends over 15 amino acids. The CDR3 nucleotides read TGTGCCAGTAGTATGGTTACAGGGGAGAATGAAAAACTGTTTTTT. Its translation: CASSMVTGENEKLFF.

The chain employs TRBV6-5 and TRBJ1-1; a possible D gene is TRBD1 (5 bases). Germline loops: CDR1 MNHEY, CDR2 SVGAGI. The CDR3 extends over 13 amino acids. The V and J ends lost 7 bases and 1 base respectively, with 10 bases between them. The CDR3 is CASTFTGNTEAFF. DNA of the CDR3: TGTGCCAGCACCTTTACAGGGAACACTGAAGCTTTCTTT.

The chain links TRBV10-2 to TRBJ2-3; a possible D gene is TRBD2 (5 bases). The CDR3 runs 15 residues. The germline V gene encodes CDR1 WSHSY and CDR2 SAAADI. Trimming took off 2 bases at V and 3 bases at J, with 12 bases between the two ends. The CDR3 is CASSETRGRTDTQYF. The CDR3 nucleotides read TGCGCCAGCAGTGAGACCCGGGGTAGAACAGATACGCAGTATTTT.

This clone has a single count. This chain joins TRBV29-1 and TRBJ1-1; D unclear. This CDR3 comprises 11 residues. Per the germline V gene, CDR1 is SQVTM and CDR2 is ANQGSEA. For the CDR3, the DNA is TGCAGGACGGGAGGGAACACTGAAGCTTTCTTT. This translates into CRTGGNTEAFF.

This clone showed up just once. CDR3 in amino acids: CASSQLKGGDRDPGANVLTF. CDR3 coding DNA: TGTGCCAGCAGTCAACTAAAAGGAGGGGACAGGGATCCTGGGGCCAACGTCCTGACTTTC. The chain joins TRBV6-2 or TRBV6-3 to TRBJ2-6, with TRBD1 identical over 9 bases. CDR1 is MNHEY, CDR2 SVGEGT, per germline. The CDR3 has 20 amino acids. Germline trimming cut 5 bases from V and 2 bases from J; bases unmatched to any gene: 16.

The chain recombines TRBV27 with TRBJ1-1; D may be TRBD1 (5 bases). CDR1 is MNHEY and CDR2 is SMNVEV in the germline V gene (reference sequence). This CDR3 region has 13 residues. The V and J ends lost 5 bases and 5 bases respectively, with 12 bases between them. The CDR3 reads CASSLRGGTEAFF. As DNA, the CDR3 is TGTGCCAGCAGTCTAAGGGGAGGAACTGAAGCTTTCTTT.